This T cell receptor (beta chain) was profiled in a study of lymphopenia after photon versus proton radiotherapy. Study outcomes and limitations: Under photons, naive T cells and diversity fell while effector/memory populations rose. Oligoclonal CD8+ Temra expansion after nadir drove photon patients' diversity drop. Only patients who died were analyzed for survival; proton advantage is unproven. A bigger post-nadir fall in TCR diversity correlated inversely with survival time in deceased patients.

The CDR3 extends over 16 amino acids. Germline lookup yields CDR1 MNHEY and CDR2 SMNVEV (reference sequence). V gave up 7 bases and J gave up 3 bases; unmatched junction bases: 7. This clone was recorded once. Its antigen remains unidentified. The table came from immunoSEQ multiplex PCR; TCRdb's copy has only in-frame clones and leaves some out. The sample holds 10,000 to 15,000 clones, approximately 88% seen once. The source of this sequence is a man in his 60s with pancreatic cancer. The material was peripheral blood, obtained from a patient treated with proton-based radiotherapy. The rearrangement uses TRBV27 and TRBJ2-3; 13 bases map to TRBD2. This chain's CDR3 is CASNSLAGGPTDTQYF. For the CDR3, the DNA is TGTGCCAGCAACTCACTAGCGGGAGGGCCGACAGATACGCAGTATTTT.